The entry that follows covers one T cell receptor (beta chain) sequence. TCRdb keeps only in-frame clones here, not all; method: immunoSEQ multiplex PCR. This sample carries 180,000 or so clones, approximately 86% of them seen once, and the ten largest clones take roughly 8.2%. This sample was included in a study of blood T cell repertoires in COVID-19. Overall study: COVID-19 samples, acute and convalescent, were from the United States, Italy and Spain. PBMCs, B-cell-depleted T cells, or T cells were the source of the cDNA or gDNA that made up the material.

There are 14 residues in the CDR3. V lost 2 bases and J 5 bases, leaving 12 bases between the germline ends. The germline gives CDR1 SGHTA, CDR2 FQGTGA. This chain uses TRBV7-3 with TRBJ1-1; tentative D call: TRBD1 (6 bases). Sequenced sample: peripheral blood. The sequence came from a man in his fifties or sixties with acute or convalescent COVID-19. The CDR3 sequence: CASSLQGIGTEAFF. The CDR3 nucleotides are TGTGCCAGCAGCTTACAGGGGATAGGTACTGAAGCTTTCTTT.